Following are 10 T cell receptor beta chains from one sample sequenced in a study of blood T cell repertoires in COVID-19 (TCRdb year 2020). The library was generated by the immunoSEQ multiplex PCR assay. TCRdb provides this immuneACCESS table in a form limited to in-frame rearrangements. Some clones are lacking; in checked studies, under half of them reflect an unresolved V gene, and why the rest are absent is not known. The sample contains 65,000 to 90,000 clones, nearly 90% of them found a single time. Jointly, the top ten make up roughly 9.6% of the sample. Specimen: peripheral blood. These receptors were taken from an elderly man with acute or convalescent COVID-19.

The V and J genes are TRBV11-2 and TRBJ2-1; 8 bases are a match to TRBD2. The CDR3 is 12 residues long. The germline V gene has CDR1 SGHAT and CDR2 FQNNGV. V gave up 0 bases and J gave up 16 bases; unmatched junction bases: 5. The CDR3 reads CASSLDRGGRFF. DNA of the CDR3: TGTGCCAGCAGCTTAGATCGGGGGGGCCGATTCTTC.

This clone came up a few times. V is TRBV15 and J is TRBJ1-1; 7 bases match TRBD1. CDR3 length equals 14 residues. Germline loops: CDR1 LNHNV, CDR2 YYDKDF (reference sequence). Trimming took 5 bases from V and 3 from J; bases not matched to a gene: 6. DNA of the CDR3: TGTGCCACCAGCTCCGTACAGGGGTACACTGAAGCTTTCTTT. Amino acid sequence: CATSSVQGYTEAFF.

The J gene is TRBJ1-3, the V gene TRBV9, with a weak D call TRBD1 (5 bases). The germline V gene encodes CDR1 SGDLS and CDR2 YYNGEE. The CDR3 is 16 residues long. V gave up 0 bases and J gave up 4 bases, with 14 bases separating them. The CDR3 DNA reads TGTGCCAGCAGCGTAGGGGGGGGTACATCAGGAAACACCATATATTTT. It is translated as CASSVGGGTSGNTIYF.

This sequence joins TRBV3-1 (or the pseudogene TRBV3-2) and TRBJ1-3; D possibly corresponds to TRBD1 (6 bases). Germline loops: CDR1 LGHDT, CDR2 YNNKEL (reference sequence). The CDR3 spans 17 residues. V lost 1 base and J 1 base, leaving 14 bases between the germline ends. DNA of the CDR3: TGTGCCAGCAGCCAAGTGGGCGCAGGGGTATCTGGAAACACCATATATTTT. This gives the protein CASSQVGAGVSGNTIYF.

This chain connects TRBV3-1 (or the pseudogene TRBV3-2) to TRBJ1-6; 9 bases fit TRBD1. The CDR3 contains 15 residues. CDR1 and CDR2 (germline): LGHDT, YNNKEL (reference sequence). Trimming at V came to 4 bases and at J to 10 bases, leaving 8 bases not matched to a gene. The CDR3 region is CASSLGTGSNSPLHF. In DNA form, the CDR3 reads TGTGCCAGCAGCCTCGGGACAGGGTCTAACTCACCCCTCCACTTT.

This chain connects TRBV21-1 to TRBJ1-5; the table assigns TRBD1, which was not confirmed against the DNA. TRBV21-1 counts as a pseudogene. This CDR3 has 17 residues. CDR3 nucleotide sequence: TGTGCCAGCAGCAAAGATAAACGGCAGGGCAGCAATCAGCCCCAGCATTTT. The encoded protein is CASSKDKRQGSNQPQHF.

V and J are TRBV6-2 or TRBV6-3 and TRBJ1-4; 7 bases map to TRBD1. Germline V lookup: CDR1 MNHEY, CDR2 SVGEGT. Unmatched junction bases numbered 6, after V lost 5 bases and J lost 6 bases. This CDR3 is built from 14 residues. CDR3 region: CASSSQGEDEKLFF. CDR3 DNA: TGTGCCAGCAGTAGCCAGGGGGAAGATGAAAAACTGTTTTTT.

J is TRBJ1-5 and V is TRBV24-1; D is unresolved. The V gene lost 6 bases and the J gene lost 5 bases, with 7 bases spanning the gap. This CDR3 contains 12 residues. Germline V gene data show CDR1 as KGHDR and CDR2 as SFDVKD. As DNA, the CDR3 is TGTGCCACCAGTACCCGGGATCAGCCCCAGCATTTT. It translates to CATSTRDQPQHF.

The CDR3 is CASSQDRLAGEADTQYF. As DNA, the CDR3 is TGTGCCAGCAGCCAAGATCGGCTAGCGGGGGAGGCAGATACGCAGTATTTT. This rearrangement joins TRBV4-2 to TRBJ2-3; TRBD2 matches at 10 bases. Germline trimming cut 0 bases from V and 4 bases from J; bases unmatched to any gene: 7. CDR1 is LGHNA and CDR2 is YNFKEQ in the germline V gene. This CDR3 region has 17 residues.

The chain joins TRBV11-2 to TRBJ1-4; possibly TRBD1 for D (6 bases). CDR1 and CDR2 (germline): SGHAT, FQNNGV. Trimming took 3 bases from V and 4 from J, leaving 9 bases between them. The CDR3 contains 14 residues. CDR3 region: CASSFGQNNEKLFF. CDR3 coding DNA: TGTGCCAGCAGCTTCGGACAGAATAATGAAAAACTGTTTTTT. The whole variable domain, remainder taken from reference TRBV11-2 and TRBJ1-4, is EAGVAQSPRYKIIEKRQSVAFWCNPISGHATLYWYQQILGQGPKLLIQFQNNGVVDDSQLPKDRFSAERLKGVDSTLKIQPAKLEDSAVYLCASSFGQNNEKLFFGSGTQLSVL.